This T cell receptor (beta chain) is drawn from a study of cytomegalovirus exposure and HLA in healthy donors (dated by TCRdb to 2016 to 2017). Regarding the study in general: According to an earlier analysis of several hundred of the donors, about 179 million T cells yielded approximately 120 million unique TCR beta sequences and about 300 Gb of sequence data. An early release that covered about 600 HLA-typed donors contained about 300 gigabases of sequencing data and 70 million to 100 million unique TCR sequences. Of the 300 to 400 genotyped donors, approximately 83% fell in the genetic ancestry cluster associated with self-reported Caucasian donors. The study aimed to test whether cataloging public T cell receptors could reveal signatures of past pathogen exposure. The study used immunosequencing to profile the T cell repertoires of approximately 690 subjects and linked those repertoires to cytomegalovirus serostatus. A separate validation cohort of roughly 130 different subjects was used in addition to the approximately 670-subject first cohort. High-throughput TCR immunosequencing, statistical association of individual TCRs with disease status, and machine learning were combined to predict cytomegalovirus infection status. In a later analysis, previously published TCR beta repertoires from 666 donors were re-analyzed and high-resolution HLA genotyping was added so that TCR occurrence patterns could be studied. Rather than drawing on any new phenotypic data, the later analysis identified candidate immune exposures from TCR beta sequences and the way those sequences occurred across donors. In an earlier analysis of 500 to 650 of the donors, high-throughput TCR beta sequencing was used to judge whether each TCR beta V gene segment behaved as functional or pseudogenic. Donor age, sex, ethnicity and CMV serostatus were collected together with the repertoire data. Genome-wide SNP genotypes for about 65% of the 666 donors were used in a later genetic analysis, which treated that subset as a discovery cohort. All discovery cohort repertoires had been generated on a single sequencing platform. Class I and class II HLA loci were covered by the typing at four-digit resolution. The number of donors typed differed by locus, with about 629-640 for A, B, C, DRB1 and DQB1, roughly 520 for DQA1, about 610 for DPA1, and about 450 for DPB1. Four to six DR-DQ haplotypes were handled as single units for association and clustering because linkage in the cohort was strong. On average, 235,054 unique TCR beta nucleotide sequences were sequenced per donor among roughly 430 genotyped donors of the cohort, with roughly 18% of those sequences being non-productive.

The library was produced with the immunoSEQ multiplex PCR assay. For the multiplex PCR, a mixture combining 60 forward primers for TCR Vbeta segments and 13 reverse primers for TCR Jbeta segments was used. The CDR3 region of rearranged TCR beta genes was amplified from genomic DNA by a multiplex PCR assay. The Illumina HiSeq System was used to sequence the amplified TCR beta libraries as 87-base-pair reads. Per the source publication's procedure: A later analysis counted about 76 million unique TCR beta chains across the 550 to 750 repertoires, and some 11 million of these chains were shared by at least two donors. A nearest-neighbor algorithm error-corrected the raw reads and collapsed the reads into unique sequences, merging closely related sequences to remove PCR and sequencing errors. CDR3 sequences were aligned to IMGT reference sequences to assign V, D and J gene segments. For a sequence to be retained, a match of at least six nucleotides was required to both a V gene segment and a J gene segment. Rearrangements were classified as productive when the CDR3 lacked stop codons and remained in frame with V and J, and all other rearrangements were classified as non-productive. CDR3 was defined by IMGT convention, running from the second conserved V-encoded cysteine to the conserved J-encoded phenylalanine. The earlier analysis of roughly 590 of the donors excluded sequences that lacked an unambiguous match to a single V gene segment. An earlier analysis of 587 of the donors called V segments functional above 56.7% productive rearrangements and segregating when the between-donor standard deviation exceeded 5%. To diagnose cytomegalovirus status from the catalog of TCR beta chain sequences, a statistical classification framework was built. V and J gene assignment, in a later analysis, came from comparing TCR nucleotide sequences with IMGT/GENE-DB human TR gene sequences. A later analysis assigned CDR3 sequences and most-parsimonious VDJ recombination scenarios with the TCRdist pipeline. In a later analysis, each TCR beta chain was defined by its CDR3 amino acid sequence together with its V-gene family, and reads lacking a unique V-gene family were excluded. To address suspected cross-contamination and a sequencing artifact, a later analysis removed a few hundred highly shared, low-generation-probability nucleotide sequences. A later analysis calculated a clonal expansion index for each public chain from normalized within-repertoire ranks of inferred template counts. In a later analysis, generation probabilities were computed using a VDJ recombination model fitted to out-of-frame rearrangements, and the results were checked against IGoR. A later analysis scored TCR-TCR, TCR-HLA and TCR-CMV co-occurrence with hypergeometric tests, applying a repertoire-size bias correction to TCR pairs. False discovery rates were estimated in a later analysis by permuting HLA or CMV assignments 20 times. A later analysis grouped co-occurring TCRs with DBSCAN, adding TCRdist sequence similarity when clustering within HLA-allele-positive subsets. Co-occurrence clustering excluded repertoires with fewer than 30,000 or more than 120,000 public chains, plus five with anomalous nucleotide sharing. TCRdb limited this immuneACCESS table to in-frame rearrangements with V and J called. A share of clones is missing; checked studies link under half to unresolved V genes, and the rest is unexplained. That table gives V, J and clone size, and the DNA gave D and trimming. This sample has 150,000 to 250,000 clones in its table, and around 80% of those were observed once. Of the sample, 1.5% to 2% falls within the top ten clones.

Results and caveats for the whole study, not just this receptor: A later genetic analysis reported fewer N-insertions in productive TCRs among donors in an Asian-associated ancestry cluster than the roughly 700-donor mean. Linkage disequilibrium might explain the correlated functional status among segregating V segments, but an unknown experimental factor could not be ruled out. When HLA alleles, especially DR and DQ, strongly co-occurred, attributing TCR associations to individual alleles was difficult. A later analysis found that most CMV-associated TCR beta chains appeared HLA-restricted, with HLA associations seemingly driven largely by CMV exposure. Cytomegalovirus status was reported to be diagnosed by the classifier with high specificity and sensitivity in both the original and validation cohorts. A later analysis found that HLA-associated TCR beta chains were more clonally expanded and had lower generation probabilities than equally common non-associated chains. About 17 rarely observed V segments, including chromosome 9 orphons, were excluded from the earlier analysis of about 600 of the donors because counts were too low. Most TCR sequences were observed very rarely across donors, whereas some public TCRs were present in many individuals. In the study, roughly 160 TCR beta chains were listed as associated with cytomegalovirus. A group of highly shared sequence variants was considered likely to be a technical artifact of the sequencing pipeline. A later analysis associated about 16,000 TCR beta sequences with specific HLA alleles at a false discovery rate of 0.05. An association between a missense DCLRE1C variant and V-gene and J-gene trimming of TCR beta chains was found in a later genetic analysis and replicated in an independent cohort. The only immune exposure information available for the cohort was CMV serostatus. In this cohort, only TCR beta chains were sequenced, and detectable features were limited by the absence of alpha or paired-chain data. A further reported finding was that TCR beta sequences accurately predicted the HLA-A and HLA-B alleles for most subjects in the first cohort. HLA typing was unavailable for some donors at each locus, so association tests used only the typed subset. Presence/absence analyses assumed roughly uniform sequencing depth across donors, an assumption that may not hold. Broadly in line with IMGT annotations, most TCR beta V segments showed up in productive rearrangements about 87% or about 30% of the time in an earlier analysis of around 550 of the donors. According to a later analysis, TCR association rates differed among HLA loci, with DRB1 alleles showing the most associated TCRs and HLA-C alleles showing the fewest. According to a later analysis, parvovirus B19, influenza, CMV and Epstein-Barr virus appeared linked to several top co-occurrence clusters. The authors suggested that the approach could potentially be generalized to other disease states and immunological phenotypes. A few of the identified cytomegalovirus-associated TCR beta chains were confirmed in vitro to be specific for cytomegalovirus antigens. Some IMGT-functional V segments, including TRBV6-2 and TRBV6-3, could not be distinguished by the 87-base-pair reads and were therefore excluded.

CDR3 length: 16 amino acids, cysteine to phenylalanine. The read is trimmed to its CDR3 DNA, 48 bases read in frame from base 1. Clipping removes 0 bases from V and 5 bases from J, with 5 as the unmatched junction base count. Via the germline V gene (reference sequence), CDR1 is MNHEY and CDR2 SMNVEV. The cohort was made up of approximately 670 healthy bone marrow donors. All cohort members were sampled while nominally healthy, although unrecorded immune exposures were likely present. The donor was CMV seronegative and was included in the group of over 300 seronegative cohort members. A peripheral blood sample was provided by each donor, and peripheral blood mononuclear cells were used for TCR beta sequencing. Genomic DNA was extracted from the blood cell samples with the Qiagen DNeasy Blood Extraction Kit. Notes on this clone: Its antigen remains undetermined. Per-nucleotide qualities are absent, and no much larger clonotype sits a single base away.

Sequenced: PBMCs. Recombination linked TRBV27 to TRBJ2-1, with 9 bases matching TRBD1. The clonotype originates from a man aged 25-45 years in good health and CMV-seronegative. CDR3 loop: CASSLSGGQGHNEQFF. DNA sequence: TGTGCCAGCAGTTTATCGGGGGGACAGGGCCACAATGAGCAGTTCTTC.